This T cell receptor (beta chain) was found in a study of blood T cell repertoires in COVID-19. Study overall: Sites across the United States, Italy and Spain contributed samples from acute and convalescent COVID-19. The cDNA or gDNA used as material had been derived from T cells, B-cell-depleted T cells, or PBMCs.

CDR1 is SGHRS and CDR2 is YFSETQ in the germline V gene. This CDR3 has 14 amino acids. The V and J ends lost 5 bases and 5 bases respectively, with 16 bases between them. In the original analysis: Reference gene primers were amplified, and this amplification served to estimate nucleated cell counts. Measured with immunoSEQ multiplex PCR; TCRdb has only the in-frame clones, and not every one. V, J and clone size were drawn from that table, and D and trimming were deduced from the DNA. The sample holds 88,000 or so clones; 65% to 90% are singletons and the top ten take 3.5% to 4%. The sequenced sample was peripheral blood. This chain connects TRBV5-1 to TRBJ1-1; weak D call: TRBD1 (5 bases). This TCR derives from a man in his fifties or sixties with acute or convalescent COVID-19. CDR3 DNA: TGCGCCAGCAGTTTAATCCCAGGGTCTACTGAAGCTTTCTTT. It yields the protein CASSLIPGSTEAFF.